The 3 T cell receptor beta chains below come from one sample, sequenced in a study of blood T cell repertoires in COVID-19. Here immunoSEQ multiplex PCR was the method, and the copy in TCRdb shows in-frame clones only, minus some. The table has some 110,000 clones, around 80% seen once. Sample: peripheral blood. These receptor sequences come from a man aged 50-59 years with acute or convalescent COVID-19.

CDR3: CASSKAGGADSTDTQYF. DNA of the CDR3: TGTGCCAGCAGCAAAGCGGGGGGGGCGGATAGCACAGATACGCAGTATTTT. This chain connects TRBV21-1 to TRBJ2-3; the D segment call TRBD2 is taken from the table without a DNA check. TRBV21-1 is a recognized pseudogene. The CDR3 loop spans 17 amino acids.

CDR3 in amino acids: CASSQGYQPQHF. The CDR3 bases are TGTGCCAGCAGCCAGGGGTATCAGCCCCAGCATTTT. V gene TRBV12-3 or TRBV12-4 combines with J gene TRBJ1-5; TRBD1 might be the D (6 bases). This CDR3 spans 12 amino acids. The V end was cut by 6 bases, the J end by 5 bases, with 8 bases between.

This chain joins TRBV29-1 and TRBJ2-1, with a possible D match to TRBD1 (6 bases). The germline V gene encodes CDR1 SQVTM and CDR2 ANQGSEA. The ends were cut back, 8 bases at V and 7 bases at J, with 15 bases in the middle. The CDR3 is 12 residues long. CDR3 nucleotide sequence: TGCAGCACCAACTCTGGACAGAATGAGCAGTTCTTC. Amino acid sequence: CSTNSGQNEQFF.